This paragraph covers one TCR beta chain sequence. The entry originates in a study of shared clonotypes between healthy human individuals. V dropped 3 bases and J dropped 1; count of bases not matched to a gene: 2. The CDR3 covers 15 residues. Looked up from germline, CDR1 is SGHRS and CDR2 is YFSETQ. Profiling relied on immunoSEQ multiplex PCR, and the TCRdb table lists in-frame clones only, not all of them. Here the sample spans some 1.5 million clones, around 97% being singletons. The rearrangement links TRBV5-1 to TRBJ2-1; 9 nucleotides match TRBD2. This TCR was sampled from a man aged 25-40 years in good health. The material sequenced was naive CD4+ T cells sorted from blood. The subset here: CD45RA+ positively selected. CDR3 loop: CASSSLAGSYNEQFF. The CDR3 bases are TGCGCCAGCAGCTCTCTAGCGGGATCCTACAATGAGCAGTTCTTC.